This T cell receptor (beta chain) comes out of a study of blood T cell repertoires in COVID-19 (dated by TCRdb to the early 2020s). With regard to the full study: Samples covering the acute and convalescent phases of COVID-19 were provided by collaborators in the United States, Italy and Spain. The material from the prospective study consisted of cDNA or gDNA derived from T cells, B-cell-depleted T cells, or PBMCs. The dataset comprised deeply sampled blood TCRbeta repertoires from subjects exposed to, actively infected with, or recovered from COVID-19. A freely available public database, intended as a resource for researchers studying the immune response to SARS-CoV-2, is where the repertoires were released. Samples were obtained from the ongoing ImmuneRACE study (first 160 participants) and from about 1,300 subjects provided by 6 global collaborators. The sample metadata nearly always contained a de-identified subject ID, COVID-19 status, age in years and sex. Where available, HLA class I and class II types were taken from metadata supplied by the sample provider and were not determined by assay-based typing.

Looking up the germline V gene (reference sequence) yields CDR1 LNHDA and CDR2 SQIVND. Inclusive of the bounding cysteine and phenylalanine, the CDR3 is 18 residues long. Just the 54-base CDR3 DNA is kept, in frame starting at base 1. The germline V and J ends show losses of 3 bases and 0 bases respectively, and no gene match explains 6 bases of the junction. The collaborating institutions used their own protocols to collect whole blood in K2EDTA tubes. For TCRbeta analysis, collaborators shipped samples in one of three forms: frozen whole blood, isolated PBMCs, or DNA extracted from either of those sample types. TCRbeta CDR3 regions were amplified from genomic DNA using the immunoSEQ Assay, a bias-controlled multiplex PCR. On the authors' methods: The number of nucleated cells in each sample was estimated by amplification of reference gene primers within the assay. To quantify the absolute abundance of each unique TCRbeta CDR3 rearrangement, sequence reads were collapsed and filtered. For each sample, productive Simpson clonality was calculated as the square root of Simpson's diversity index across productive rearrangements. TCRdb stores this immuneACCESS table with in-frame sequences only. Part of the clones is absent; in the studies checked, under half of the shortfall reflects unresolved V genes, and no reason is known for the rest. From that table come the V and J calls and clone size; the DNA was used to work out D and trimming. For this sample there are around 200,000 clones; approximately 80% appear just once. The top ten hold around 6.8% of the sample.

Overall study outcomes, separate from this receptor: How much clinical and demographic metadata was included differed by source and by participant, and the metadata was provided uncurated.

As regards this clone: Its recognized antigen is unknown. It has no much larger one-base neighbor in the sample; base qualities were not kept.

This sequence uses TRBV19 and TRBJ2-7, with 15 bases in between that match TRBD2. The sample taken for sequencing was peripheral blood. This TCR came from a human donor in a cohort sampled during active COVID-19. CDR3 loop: CASSIRGLAGGSSYEQYF. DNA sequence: TGTGCCAGTAGTATCAGGGGACTAGCGGGGGGAAGCTCCTACGAGCAGTACTTC.